Included here is one T cell receptor beta chain sequence, with context. Its antigen has not been determined. No base-level quality is on record; no much larger clone is a single base apart. This record belongs to a study of cytomegalovirus exposure and HLA in healthy donors (dated by TCRdb to the late 2010s). Background on the whole study: An earlier analysis of some 600 of the donors reported about 280 Gb of sequence data and 117 million unique TCR beta sequences obtained from 150 million to 200 million T cells. HLA typing covered class I and class II loci at four-digit resolution. In a later genetic analysis, genome-wide SNP genotypes for about 65% of the roughly 670 donors were used, and that subset was treated as a discovery cohort. To predict cytomegalovirus infection status, the study combined high-throughput TCR immunosequencing, statistical association of individual TCRs with disease status, and machine learning. The T cell repertoires of several hundred subjects were profiled by immunosequencing and related to cytomegalovirus serostatus. Every repertoire in the discovery cohort had been generated on one and the same sequencing platform. On average, about 240,000 unique TCR beta nucleotide sequences were sequenced per donor among about 400 genotyped donors of the cohort, with 15% to 20% of those sequences being non-productive. Rather than drawing on any new phenotypic data, the later analysis identified candidate immune exposures from TCR beta sequences and the way those sequences occurred across donors. The genetic ancestry cluster associated with self-reported Caucasian donors included 80% to 90% of the roughly 380 genotyped donors. In a later analysis, previously published TCR beta repertoires from about 640 donors were re-analyzed and high-resolution HLA genotyping was added so that TCR occurrence patterns could be studied. An earlier analysis of fewer than 700 of the donors applied high-throughput TCR beta sequencing to assess whether each TCR beta V gene segment acted as functional or pseudogenic. The number of typed donors differed by locus: roughly 629-630 for A, B, C, DRB1 and DQB1; about 520 for DQA1; approximately 610 for DPA1; and some 430 for DPB1. Besides the first cohort of 666 subjects, a separate validation cohort made up of about 120 different subjects was used. Because of strong linkage in the cohort, five DR-DQ haplotypes were treated as single units for association and clustering. An early release covering roughly 640 HLA-typed donors comprised roughly 300 gigabases of sequencing data and 65 million to 100 million unique TCR sequences. Donor age, sex, ethnicity and CMV serostatus were compiled alongside the repertoire data. The study aimed to test whether signatures of past pathogen exposure could be identified by cataloging public T cell receptors. Study-level results and caveats: In a later analysis, most CMV-associated TCR beta chains were found to appear HLA-restricted, with HLA associations seemingly driven largely by CMV exposure. A cluster of highly shared sequence variants was judged likely to represent a technical artifact of the sequencing pipeline. Because counts were too low, roughly 16 rarely observed V segments, including chromosome 9 orphons, were left out of the earlier analysis of 500 to 750 of the donors. Correlated functional status among segregating V segments might be attributable to linkage disequilibrium, but an unknown experimental factor could not be ruled out. Sequencing depth was assumed to be roughly uniform across donors in the presence/absence analyses, though that assumption may not hold. Three of the identified cytomegalovirus-associated TCR beta chains were confirmed in vitro to be specific for cytomegalovirus antigens. Because the 87-base-pair reads could not distinguish some IMGT-functional V segments, including TRBV6-2 and TRBV6-3, those segments were excluded. Because some donors lacked HLA typing at each locus, the association tests relied only on the typed subset. A later analysis found that TCR association rates varied across HLA loci, with DRB1 alleles showing the most associated TCRs and HLA-C alleles the fewest. Cytomegalovirus status was reported to be diagnosed by the classifier with high specificity and sensitivity in both the original and validation cohorts. Compared with equally common non-associated chains, HLA-associated TCR beta chains in a later analysis were more clonally expanded and had lower generation probabilities. A further reported finding was that TCR beta sequences accurately predicted the HLA-A and HLA-B alleles for most subjects in the first cohort. In a later analysis, several top co-occurrence clusters were reported to appear linked to parvovirus B19, influenza, CMV and Epstein-Barr virus. In an earlier analysis of over 550 of the donors, most TCR beta V segments were observed in productive rearrangements about 87% or about 30% of the time, broadly matching IMGT annotations. While some public TCRs were present in many individuals, most TCR sequences turned up only very rarely across donors. A later genetic analysis reported fewer N-insertions in productive TCRs among donors in an Asian-associated ancestry cluster than the roughly 670-donor mean. In the study, some 180 TCR beta chains were listed as associated with cytomegalovirus. At a false discovery rate of 0.05, a later analysis linked 16,951 TCR beta sequences to specific HLA alleles. The authors suggested that the approach could potentially be generalized to other disease states and immunological phenotypes. The only immune exposure information available for the cohort was CMV serostatus. An association between a missense DCLRE1C variant and V-gene and J-gene trimming of TCR beta chains was found in a later genetic analysis and replicated in an independent cohort. In this cohort, only TCR beta chains were sequenced, and detectable features were limited by the absence of alpha or paired-chain data. When HLA alleles, especially DR and DQ, strongly co-occurred, attributing TCR associations to individual alleles was difficult.

The germline V gene (reference sequence) gives CDR1 as LNHDA and CDR2 as SQIVND. The V end gives up 6 bases and the J end 0 bases, leaving 4 bases in the junction not matched to a gene. The CDR3 covers 14 residues, taking in both the cysteine and the phenylalanine. Only the CDR3 DNA stays, 42 bases, in frame from base 1. The cohort comprised 550 to 700 healthy bone marrow donors. Cohort members were all nominally healthy when sampled, although unrecorded immune exposures were likely present. The donor tested CMV seronegative, placing the donor among the 350 to 400 seronegative members of the cohort. Every donor gave a peripheral blood sample, and the peripheral blood mononuclear cells from that sample were used for TCR beta sequencing. Genomic DNA extraction from the blood cell samples was performed with the Qiagen DNeasy Blood Extraction Kit. The method behind the library was the immunoSEQ multiplex PCR assay. The multiplex PCR relied on a mix of 60 forward primers for TCR Vbeta segments and 13 reverse primers for TCR Jbeta segments. The CDR3 region of rearranged TCR beta genes was amplified from genomic DNA with a multiplex PCR assay. The Illumina HiSeq System was used to sequence the amplified TCR beta libraries as 87-base-pair reads. From the authors' description of their analysis: A later analysis tallied tens of millions of unique TCR beta chains across the approximately 670 repertoires, and about 12 million of those chains were shared by two or more donors. A nearest-neighbor algorithm error-corrected the raw reads and collapsed the reads into unique sequences, merging closely related sequences to remove PCR and sequencing errors. Alignment of CDR3 sequences to IMGT reference sequences was used to assign V, D and J gene segments. For a sequence to be retained, a match of at least six nucleotides was required to both a V gene segment and a J gene segment. A rearrangement counted as productive if the CDR3 had no stop codons and remained in frame with V and J, and every other rearrangement counted as non-productive. Following IMGT convention, CDR3 was defined as the stretch from the second conserved V-encoded cysteine to the conserved J-encoded phenylalanine. The earlier analysis of about 610 of the donors excluded any sequence lacking an unambiguous match to a single V gene segment. In an earlier analysis of 587 of the donors, a V segment was called functional when productive rearrangements were above 56.7%, and segregating when the standard deviation between donors exceeded 5%. To diagnose cytomegalovirus status from the catalog of TCR beta chain sequences, a statistical classification framework was built. In a later analysis, V and J genes were assigned by comparing TCR nucleotide sequences against IMGT/GENE-DB human TR gene sequences. The TCRdist pipeline was used in a later analysis to assign CDR3 sequences and most-parsimonious VDJ recombination scenarios. In a later analysis, every TCR beta chain was defined by the combination of its CDR3 amino acid sequence and its V-gene family, and reads without a unique V-gene family were dropped. A later analysis removed 600 or so highly shared, low-generation-probability nucleotide sequences to deal with suspected cross-contamination and a sequencing artifact. A later analysis calculated a clonal expansion index for each public chain from normalized within-repertoire ranks of inferred template counts. In a later analysis, generation probabilities were computed with a VDJ recombination model fitted to out-of-frame rearrangements, and the resulting probabilities were checked against IGoR. Hypergeometric tests were used in a later analysis to score TCR-TCR, TCR-HLA and TCR-CMV co-occurrence, with a repertoire-size bias correction applied to the TCR pairs. A later analysis estimated false discovery rates by permuting HLA or CMV assignments 20 times. In a later analysis, co-occurring TCRs were grouped using DBSCAN, and TCRdist sequence similarity was added for clustering within HLA-allele-positive subsets. For co-occurrence clustering, repertoires with fewer than 30,000 or more than 120,000 public chains were excluded, along with 4 to 6 repertoires with anomalous nucleotide sharing. Not all clones reach the TCRdb copy of this immuneACCESS table, which keeps in-frame sequences only. Checked studies attribute under half of the gap to unresolved V genes and leave the rest unexplained. D and trimming were read from the DNA, whereas the V and J calls and clone size are those reported in that table. For this sample there are about 200,000 clones; about 88% appear just once. The top ten constitute around 0.31% of the sample.

The receptor was isolated from a woman between 25 and 40 years old in good health and CMV-seronegative. The material sequenced was PBMCs. The V gene is TRBV19 and the J gene is TRBJ1-2; TRBD1 agrees with 7 junctional bases. The CDR3 reads CASRDRMANYGYTF. The nucleotides read TGTGCCAGTAGGGACAGGATGGCTAACTATGGCTACACCTTC.